This T cell receptor beta chain was retrieved from a study of regulatory T cells in long-lasting Graves disease. Study in general: Antithyroid drug use was under 3 months in newly diagnosed Graves' patients.

Study-level points and caveats: Newly diagnosed patients had higher TCR diversity than persistent Graves' patients did. Persistent disease was characterized by preferential usage of TRBV28, TRBJ1-2 and TRBJ2-5.

Indicated time point: newly diagnosed GD, antithyroid drugs for less than 3 months. From PBMCs, RNA was extracted and then used to make the TCR library. Investigators report Graves' disease was diagnosed under American Thyroid Association guidelines. This clonotype was found many times. The antigen is unknown. Germline CDR1 and CDR2: MNHNS and SASEGT. The germline V and J ends were trimmed by 5 bases and 5 bases, with 10 bases remaining between them. The CDR3 consists of 13 residues. Library construction for TCR beta used iRepertoire HTBI primers and Arm-PCR of CDR3 regions. TCRdb itself ran the multiplex PCR reads through MiXCR, one entry per CDR3 protein. Seen here are 300,000 to 400,000 distinct CDR3 sequences, about 20% observed once, and the top ten hold approximately 35%.

The clonotype originates from a female donor with Graves disease. The sequenced sample was peripheral blood mononuclear cells (PBMCs), obtained at new diagnosis, from a patient treated with antithyroid drugs. The chain links TRBV6-1 to TRBJ2-4; no clear D. The CDR3 is CASSPGPENIQYF. DNA of the CDR3: TGTGCCAGCAGTCCCGGACCGGAAAACATTCAGTACTTC.